The next 21 T cell receptor beta chains were all read from a single sample in a study of T cell repertoires in ileal Crohn's disease. Sequenced by immunoSEQ multiplex PCR; TCRdb stores in-frame clones only, minus some. The sample includes about 62,000 clones, about 89% of them seen just once. The sample's time point: neoterminal ileum biopsy at postoperative endoscopy, about 6 months after surgery. The sequenced material came from ileal tissue. The receptors originated from an adult with Crohn's disease.

This CDR3 reads CASSEVAMNTGELFF. CDR3 DNA sequence: TGTGCCAGCAGTGAAGTAGCGATGAACACCGGGGAGCTGTTTTTT. The V gene is TRBV2, the J gene TRBJ2-2, with D possibly TRBD2 on 5 matching bases. V was shortened by 1 base and J by 1 base, with 7 bases between the two germline ends. The CDR3 is made up of 15 amino acids. Germline-derived CDR1 and CDR2 are SNHLY and FYNNEI. The full variable domain, completed using reference TRBV2 and TRBJ2-2, is EPEVTQTPSHQVTQMGQEVILRCVPISNHLYFYWYRQILGQKVEFLVSFYNNEISEKSEIFDDQFSVERPDGSNFTLKIRSTKLEDSAMYFCASSEVAMNTGELFFGEGSRLTVL.

The rearrangement links TRBV12-5 to TRBJ1-1; 8 nucleotides align to TRBD1. This CDR3 is built from 13 residues. Per the germline V gene, CDR1 is LGHNT and CDR2 is FRNRAP. V shed 3 bases and J 6 bases; nucleotides not matched to a gene: 3. The CDR3: CASGLSGGPEAFF. The CDR3 bases are TGTGCTAGTGGTTTATCAGGGGGCCCTGAAGCTTTCTTT. Filled out from reference TRBV12-5 and TRBJ1-1, the complete variable domain reads DARVTQTPRHKVTEMGQEVTMRCQPILGHNTVFWYRQTMMQGLELLAYFRNRAPLDDSGMPKDRFSAEMPDATLATLKIQPSEPRDSAVYFCASGLSGGPEAFFGQGTRLTVV.

The chain recombines TRBV7-8 with TRBJ2-2, with D possibly matching TRBD1 (6 bases). Deletions cut 5 bases from V and 6 bases from J, with 22 bases between. Germline-derived CDR1 and CDR2 are SGHVS and FQNEAQ. The CDR3 length is 17 residues. The CDR3 sequence: CASSRDFTGRISGELFF. The CDR3 DNA follows: TGTGCCAGCAGCCGCGATTTCACAGGGAGAATTTCCGGGGAGCTGTTTTTT.

The chain joins TRBV7-3 to TRBJ2-1, with 7 bases aligning to TRBD2. V gave up 3 bases and J gave up 3 bases; unmatched junction bases: 5. Germline CDR1 reads SGHTA; CDR2 reads FQGTGA. CDR3 length equals 15 residues. This chain's CDR3 is CASSLAGAVYNEQFF. DNA of the CDR3: TGTGCCAGCAGCTTGGCGGGAGCAGTCTACAATGAGCAGTTCTTC. The full variable domain, completed using reference TRBV7-3 and TRBJ2-1, is GAGVSQTPSNKVTEKGKYVELRCDPISGHTALYWYRQSLGQGPEFLIYFQGTGAADDSGLPNDRFFAVRPEGSVSTLKIQRTERGDSAVYLCASSLAGAVYNEQFFGPGTRLTVL.

This chain joins TRBV28 and TRBJ1-6; the match to TRBD1 covers 10 bases. The V segment lost 5 bases and the J segment 1 base; nucleotides outside the gene matches: 8. The CDR3 totals 18 residues. Per germline, CDR1 MDHEN and CDR2 SYDVKM. The CDR3 nucleotides are TGTGCCAGCAGTCGACGACAGGGGGCGATGTCCTATAATTCACCCCTCCACTTT. As protein: CASSRRQGAMSYNSPLHF.

The chain joins TRBV7-8 to TRBJ1-2; D gene uncertain. With 0 bases removed from V and 5 bases from J, the gap between germline ends came to 10 bases. Germline V gives CDR1 SGHVS, CDR2 FQNEAQ. The CDR3 is 14 amino acids. The CDR3 loop is CASSLAEGPYGYTF. In nucleotides, the CDR3 is TGTGCCAGCAGCTTAGCGGAGGGTCCGTATGGCTACACCTTC.

The chain is built from TRBV4-2 and TRBJ1-2; D is possibly TRBD1 (6 bases). CDR3 length: 15 amino acids. Germline loops: CDR1 LGHNA, CDR2 YNFKEQ. The ends were cut back, 4 bases at V and 7 bases at J, with 19 bases in the middle. CDR3 coding DNA: TGTGCCAGCAGCCCTCCTCAACAGGGATCGGGTGGCTACACCTTC. Translating gives CASSPPQQGSGGYTF.

This clone was seen a single time. The chain couples TRBV5-1 to TRBJ2-1, with D possibly being TRBD2 (6 bases). There are 15 residues in the CDR3. V shed 2 bases and J shed 4 bases, with 13 bases lying between them. The germline V gene has CDR1 SGHRS and CDR2 YFSETQ. CDR3 nucleotide sequence: TGCGCCAGCAGCTTTGGGGGGACGGTTTACAATGAGCAGTTCTTC. This sequence encodes CASSFGGTVYNEQFF.

The gene calls are TRBV27 and TRBJ2-7, with TRBD2 matching over 7 bases. This CDR3 region has 14 residues. CDR1 and CDR2 from the germline V gene are MNHEY and SMNVEV (reference sequence). Losses at the gene ends were 6 bases for V and 6 bases for J; bases not matched to a gene: 11. The CDR3 DNA is TGTGCCAGCAGACAGCGGGGCGGTGTGGGCGAGCAGTACGTC. Protein sequence: CASRQRGGVGEQYV.

The CDR3 loop is CSVVVPGGGSYEQYF. CDR3 nucleotide sequence: TGCAGCGTTGTGGTACCGGGTGGCGGATCCTACGAGCAGTACTTC. The rearrangement links TRBV29-1 to TRBJ2-7; D unclear. Germline CDR1 SQVTM, CDR2 ANQGSEA. CDR3 size: 15 residues. The V end lost 4 bases, the J end lost 1 base, and 17 bases lay between the germline ends.

The chain employs TRBV7-2 and TRBJ2-7; 7 nucleotides agree with TRBD1. J was trimmed by 3 bases and V by 5 bases; bases with no gene match: 7. Germline-derived CDR1 and CDR2 are SGHTA and FQGNSA. The CDR3 length is 14 residues. The CDR3 protein is CASSQTGYDYEQYF. CDR3 coding DNA: TGTGCCAGCAGCCAGACAGGGTATGACTACGAGCAGTACTTC.

V and J are TRBV5-4 and TRBJ1-2, with D possibly matching TRBD1 (6 bases). The V gene's germline CDR1 is SGHNT and CDR2 YYREEE (reference sequence). This CDR3 has 14 residues. Trimming took off 1 base at V and 2 bases at J, with 9 bases between the two ends. The CDR3 spells CASSLYDRNYGYTF. CDR3 sequence (DNA): TGTGCCAGCAGCTTGTACGACAGGAACTATGGCTACACCTTC.

The CDR3 DNA reads as TGTGCCAGCAGCGTCCACGGACTAGCGGGGGGGACGACAGATACGCAGTATTTT. Translated: CASSVHGLAGGTTDTQYF. The V gene is TRBV28, the J gene TRBJ2-3, with 15 bases aligning to TRBD2. The CDR3 sequence is 18 residues long. The ends lost 6 bases at V and 3 bases at J; junction bases unmatched: 10. The V gene's germline CDR1 is MDHEN and CDR2 SYDVKM.

The chain joins TRBV5-1 to TRBJ1-6; perhaps TRBD1 as D (6 bases). The germline CDR1 and CDR2 sequences are SGHRS and YFSETQ. CDR3 length: 13 residues. V was pared by 8 bases and J by 5 bases, with 11 bases between. In nucleotides, the CDR3 is TGCGCCAGTAAAACAGGGAATAATTCACCCCTCCACTTT. Amino acids: CASKTGNNSPLHF.

The J gene is TRBJ2-7, the V gene TRBV18; D is unresolved. V lost 3 bases to trimming and J lost 0 bases, with 9 bases between them. Germline CDR1 KGHSH, CDR2 LQKENI. This CDR3 contains 14 residues. This chain's CDR3 is CASSPIEASYEQYF. Written as DNA, the CDR3 is TGTGCCAGCTCACCGATAGAGGCCTCCTACGAGCAGTACTTC.

The chain uses TRBV29-1 and TRBJ2-3; D is ambiguous. The CDR3 is 13 residues long. Per the germline V gene, CDR1 is SQVTM and CDR2 is ANQGSEA. V was trimmed by 3 bases and J by 0 bases, leaving 7 bases between them. The CDR3 sequence is CSVDVASTDTQYF. The CDR3 DNA is TGCAGCGTTGATGTAGCTAGCACAGATACGCAGTATTTT.

The CDR3: CASRPTGYSNQPQHF. In DNA, the CDR3 is TGTGCCAGCAGGCCGACAGGTTATAGCAATCAGCCCCAGCATTTT. The rearrangement links TRBV27 to TRBJ1-5; a possible D gene is TRBD1 (6 bases). Germline lookup yields CDR1 MNHEY and CDR2 SMNVEV (reference sequence). With 6 bases removed from V and 0 bases from J, the gap between germline ends came to 12 bases. CDR3 length: 15 amino acids.

V and J are TRBV7-3 and TRBJ1-1; 7 nucleotides agree with TRBD1. V gave up 2 bases and J gave up 9 bases; unmatched junction bases: 6. CDR3 size: 13 residues. Per germline, CDR1 SGHTA and CDR2 FQGTGA. Here the CDR3 DNA reads TGTGCCAGCAGCTTATCTCGGACAGGCCAAGCTTTCTTT. Translation gives CASSLSRTGQAFF.

The rearrangement links TRBV5-8 to TRBJ2-5; a possible D gene is TRBD1 (5 bases). Trimming removed 0 bases at V and 1 base at J, with 16 bases between. Looked up from germline, CDR1 is SGHTS and CDR2 is YDEGEE. This CDR3 spans 17 amino acids. As DNA, the CDR3 is TGTGCCAGCAGCTTGGCTCCTGGCAGGGCTATCCAAGAGACCCAGTACTTC. This gives the protein CASSLAPGRAIQETQYF.

The chain has TRBV13 and TRBJ2-3; D gene uncertain. The CDR3 has 11 residues. CDR1 and CDR2 (germline): PRHDT, FYEKMQ (reference sequence). With 4 bases removed from V and 7 bases from J, the gap between germline ends came to 6 bases. CDR3 sequence reads: CASSSLNTQYF. The DNA for the CDR3 is TGTGCCAGCAGCTCCCTAAATACGCAGTATTTT.

V and J are TRBV6-5 and TRBJ2-2; perhaps TRBD1 as D (5 bases). V was shortened by 0 bases and J by 4 bases, with 12 bases between the two germline ends. The CDR3 runs 16 residues. Germline CDR1 and CDR2: MNHEY and SVGAGI. CDR3 nucleotide sequence: TGTGCCAGCAGTTACTCGCCCGGTGGGGCCACCGGGGAGCTGTTTTTT. This gives the protein CASSYSPGGATGELFF.